Listed below are T cell receptor beta chains from one sample, sequenced in a study of shared clonotypes between healthy human individuals. The protocol was immunoSEQ multiplex PCR, while the TCRdb copy is restricted to in-frame clones and leaves out a portion. The data hold about 2.1 million clones, with 90% to 95% observed a single time. The specimen sequenced was naive CD8+ T cells from PBMCs. Receptors originate from a man younger than 30 in good health. Some clones in this sample may be carry-over from other donors' samples. Each CDR3 is given with its conserved first and last residue. The D gene is left open where the match is weak. Not all rows give a size; the values are once, few, many and, for expanded clones, a class.

d_call	clone_size	v_call	j_call	cdr3_nt	cdr3_aa
TRBD1	-	TRBV12-5	TRBJ1-2	TGTGCTAGTGGGCCAGGGGGCGAACGGGACAGGAGGAATGGCTACACCTTC	CASGPGGERDRRNGYTF
-	-	TRBV27	TRBJ2-2	TGTGCCAGCAGTCCCAAGGAGGGCCTCACCGGGGAGCTGTTTTTT	CASSPKEGLTGELFF
-	once	TRBV14	TRBJ1-2	TGTGCCAGCAGCCAAGATCGCAGGGGTTACTATGGCTACACCTTC	CASSQDRRGYYGYTF
-	few	TRBV7-9	TRBJ1-1	TGTGCCAGCAGCCGCGACAGGGAAGCTTTCTTT	CASSRDREAFF
-	-	TRBV13	TRBJ1-4	TGTGCCAGCAGCCCATATAGGACAGAACCCAATAATGAAAAACTGTTTTTT	CASSPYRTEPNNEKLFF
TRBD1	-	TRBV19	TRBJ1-5	TGTGCCAGTAGGGACAGGGGGTTTTCGAGGCAGCCCCAGCATTTT	CASRDRGFSRQPQHF
-	-	TRBV7-9	TRBJ1-4	TGTGCCAGCAGCTACACCGCAACTAATGAAAAACTGTTTTTT	CASSYTATNEKLFF
-	-	TRBV2	TRBJ2-5	TGTGCCAGCAGTGAAGGTCGGCAGGCCCGCCGGGAGAGAGAGACCCAGTACTTC	CASSEGRQARRERETQYF
TRBD1	-	TRBV7-9	TRBJ1-1	TGTGCCAGCAGCCCTACCTCGGGACAGGGTTACACTGAAGCTTTCTTT	CASSPTSGQGYTEAFF
TRBD2	once	TRBV4-3	TRBJ2-7	TGCGCCAGCAGCCAAGAAAATAGCGGGAGCTACGAGCAGTACTTC	CASSQENSGSYEQYF
-	-	TRBV5-4	TRBJ1-5	TGTGCCAGCAGCTCCGCACGGGGGGGAGGGTTTTCCCAGCCCCAGCATTTT	CASSSARGGGFSQPQHF
TRBD2	-	TRBV27	TRBJ2-1	TGTGCCAGCAGTTTACGGGATCCGGGACTAGCCCATGAGCAGTTCTTC	CASSLRDPGLAHEQFF
-	-	TRBV27	TRBJ2-7	TGTGCCAGCAGTTTATCTGCAGGGACGGGGCGCTTCGAGCAGTACTTC	CASSLSAGTGRFEQYF
-	-	TRBV4-1	TRBJ1-2	TGCGCCAGCAGCCCCGGTTTGTATGGCTACACCTTC	CASSPGLYGYTF
-	-	TRBV28	TRBJ1-2	TGTGCCAGCAGGGTGATGGAAGCTAACTATGGCTACACCTTC	CASRVMEANYGYTF
-	-	TRBV7-6	TRBJ2-2	TGCATTTCCTTAGGGGGCACCGGGGAGCTGTTTTTT	CISLGGTGELFF
-	-	TRBV5-1	TRBJ2-3	TGCGCCAGCAGCACAGGTTCCTCTAGCACAGATACGCAGTATTTT	CASSTGSSSTDTQYF
-	-	TRBV28	TRBJ1-4	TGTGCCAGCAGTTTATTCCAGGGTTCAGAAACTAATGAAAAACTGTTTTTT	CASSLFQGSETNEKLFF
-	-	TRBV27	TRBJ2-1	TGTGCCAGCAGTTTAACCGGGGGTGAGCAGTTCTTC	CASSLTGGEQFF
TRBD2	-	TRBV10-3	TRBJ2-6	TGTGCCATCAGAGGGACTAGCTCCTCTGGGGCCAACGTCCTGACTTTC	CAIRGTSSSGANVLTF
TRBD2	once	TRBV6-5	TRBJ2-7	TGTGCCAGTAAACCGGGACTAGCTAAGTACGAGCAGTACTTC	CASKPGLAKYEQYF
-	few	TRBV29-1	TRBJ1-2	TGCAGCGGCCTAACAAGACAGCCCGTTGGCTACACCTTC	CSGLTRQPVGYTF
-	-	TRBV28	TRBJ2-1	TGTGCCAGCAGAAACAGGGCTAGCGGCCCGGTGTACAATGAGCAGTTCTTC	CASRNRASGPVYNEQFF
TRBD1	-	TRBV27	TRBJ2-5	TGTGCCAGCAGTCAGGGGACAGACTCCCAAGAGACCCAGTACTTC	CASSQGTDSQETQYF
TRBD2	-	TRBV2	TRBJ2-1	TGTGCCAGCAGTGGAGGGACTAGCGGGAGCCTATTCGAATTAACGTACAATGAGCAGTTCTTC	CASSGGTSGSLFELTYNEQFF
TRBD2	-	TRBV4-2	TRBJ2-7	TGTGCCAGCAGCCTTTCGGACCGAGCGGGAGGAGTCTACGAGCAGTACTTC	CASSLSDRAGGVYEQYF
-	-	TRBV11-1	TRBJ2-3	TGTGCCAGCAGCGGGATAACTAGCACAGATACGCAGTATTTT	CASSGITSTDTQYF
TRBD1	-	TRBV4-1	TRBJ1-1	TGCGCCAGCAGCCTTAGGACAGGGGACGCTTTAAGGAACACTGAAGCTTTCTTT	CASSLRTGDALRNTEAFF
-	-	TRBV5-1	TRBJ2-7	TGCGCCAGCAGCCCCCGCATCTTGTACCCGTACGAGCAGTACTTC	CASSPRILYPYEQYF
-	-	TRBV30	TRBJ2-5	TGTGCCTGGAGTGTGGGCAGCCAAGAGACCCAGTACTTC	CAWSVGSQETQYF
TRBD2	-	TRBV15	TRBJ2-1	TGTGCCACCAGCAGAGGGACTAGCGGGATATTAAGGGAGCAGTTCTTC	CATSRGTSGILREQFF
-	-	TRBV21-1	TRBJ2-2	TGTGCCAGCAGCTCCAACCAGGTTAGAACCGGGGAGCTGTTTTTT	CASSSNQVRTGELFF
TRBD1	-	TRBV27	TRBJ2-1	TGTGCCAGCAGCCTGGGACAGGGTTCCCATGAGCAGTTCTTC	CASSLGQGSHEQFF
TRBD2	-	TRBV9	TRBJ2-1	TGTGCCAGCAGCCCTACCGGGACTAGCGCACTCCTGGATGAGCAGTTCTTC	CASSPTGTSALLDEQFF
-	-	TRBV27	TRBJ2-7	TGTGCCAGCAGTGCGTTGGGGATTTCCTACGAGCAGTACTTC	CASSALGISYEQYF
-	-	TRBV11-1	TRBJ2-1	TGTGCCAGCAGCTATACCAGGGAAGACCTCTACAATGAGCAGTTCTTC	CASSYTREDLYNEQFF
-	-	TRBV19	TRBJ1-2	TGTGCCAGTAGTATCGCGCAGGGAGATCGATATGGCTACACCTTC	CASSIAQGDRYGYTF
-	-	TRBV7-2	TRBJ2-6	TGTGCCAGCAGCTTAGACCCGGTTGACTCAATCTCTGGGGCCAACGTCCTGACTTTC	CASSLDPVDSISGANVLTF
-	-	TRBV29-1	TRBJ2-7	TGCAGCGTGGAGGCGGGGAGCTCCTACGAGCAGTACTTC	CSVEAGSSYEQYF
-	-	TRBV11-2	TRBJ1-3	TGTGCCAGCAGCTTAGGTCCCGGGGTCACTGGAAACACCATATATTTT	CASSLGPGVTGNTIYF
-	-	TRBV15	TRBJ1-5	TGTGCCACCGTAACTGGGAGGGAGGGAGATCAGCCCCAGCATTTT	CATVTGREGDQPQHF
-	few	TRBV19	TRBJ1-1	TGTGCCAGTAGTATAGCACCGTTCATGAACACTGAAGCTTTCTTT	CASSIAPFMNTEAFF
TRBD2	-	TRBV9	TRBJ2-3	TGTGCCAGCAGCGCCCCGGGGGGAGATACGCAGTATTTT	CASSAPGGDTQYF
-	-	TRBV27	TRBJ2-1	TGTGCCAGCAGCATAAATAAGTTTTCACTAGATGGCTACAATGAGCAGTTCTTC	CASSINKFSLDGYNEQFF
-	-	TRBV2	TRBJ2-5	TGTGCCAGCAGTACCGGGACAAGCATCGAAGAGACCCAGTACTTC	CASSTGTSIEETQYF
TRBD2	-	TRBV13	TRBJ2-7	TGTGCCAGCAGCCAAAGCTCTAGCGGCCACTACGAGCAGTACTTC	CASSQSSSGHYEQYF
-	-	TRBV10-1	TRBJ2-6	TGCGCCAGCAGTGTAGGTGGCGCACAAAGTCGGGCCAACGTCCTGACTTTC	CASSVGGAQSRANVLTF
TRBD2	-	TRBV7-9	TRBJ2-3	TGTGCCAGCAGCTTACCGACTAGCGGGAGGGCCGATACGCAGTATTTT	CASSLPTSGRADTQYF
-	-	TRBV11-2	TRBJ2-3	TGTGCCAGCAGCCCCCGGGGCCGCACAGATACGCAGTATTTT	CASSPRGRTDTQYF
-	-	TRBV5-8	TRBJ2-7	TGTGCCAGCAGCTTCCAGGGGTCCTACGAGCAGTACTTC	CASSFQGSYEQYF
TRBD2	-	TRBV7-9	TRBJ2-1	TGTGCCAGCAGCAACTCCGGGAGGGCCCGGAATGAGCAGTTCTTC	CASSNSGRARNEQFF
-	once	TRBV7-9	TRBJ2-3	TGTGCCAGCAGCCCAGCAGGAGATACGCAGTATTTT	CASSPAGDTQYF
-	-	TRBV15	TRBJ2-7	TGTGCCACCAGCAGAGATGAGTTGGGGGTCGAGCAGTACTTC	CATSRDELGVEQYF
-	-	TRBV6-1	TRBJ2-5	TGTGCCAGCAGTGAAGCGGGAGTGCGGTATCAAGAGACCCAGTACTTC	CASSEAGVRYQETQYF
TRBD1	-	TRBV6-6	TRBJ2-7	TGTGCCAGCACCCAGGGGGACTACGAGCAGTACTTC	CASTQGDYEQYF
TRBD1	-	TRBV28	TRBJ1-4	TGTGCCAGCAGACGCGGGGACAGGGTAAATGAAAAACTGTTTTTT	CASRRGDRVNEKLFF